These 31 T cell receptor beta chains share one sample of origin, sequenced in a study of response to subunit inactivated influenza vaccine (dated by TCRdb to the late 2010s). The library was built by means of RT-PCR. Sequenced using an Illumina HiSeq 2500. TCRdb ran its own pipeline on the public reads, namely fastp trimming at Q25 and MiXCR clone calling, and kept in-frame beta chains. Each entry is one CDR3 protein sequence, shown with its most common DNA and genes. The sample table lists hundreds of thousands of distinct CDR3 sequences, roughly 20% of them with a count of one. Of the sample, roughly a tenth is held by the ten largest clones. The specimen was PBMCs from blood, collected 5 days after vaccination. These TCRs come from a man between 45 and 60 years old who received an inactivated influenza vaccine. Donor details come from another sample of the same person, matched by shared clones.

This chain joins TRBV12-3 or TRBV12-4 and TRBJ1-5; D is perhaps TRBD1 (5 bases). With 7 bases removed from V and 7 bases from J, the gap between germline ends came to 20 bases. CDR3 length equals 15 residues. The CDR3 spells CASNAFGGVEQPQHF. Here the CDR3 DNA reads TGTGCCAGCAACGCCTTTGGGGGAGTAGAGCAGCCCCAGCATTTT.

The chain is built from TRBV19 and TRBJ2-1, with 8 bases aligning to TRBD1. This CDR3 is 14 amino acids long. Germline CDR1 reads LNHDA; CDR2 reads SQIVND (reference sequence). V gave up 11 bases and J gave up 3 bases; unmatched junction bases: 9. The CDR3 DNA follows: TGTGCCGCCAATCCAGGGGGCCGCTACAATGAGCAGTTCTTC. It translates to CAANPGGRYNEQFF.

This sequence joins TRBV10-3 and TRBJ1-1; no reliable D call. Germline lookup yields CDR1 ENHRY and CDR2 SYGVKD. V shed 6 bases and J shed 1 base, with 6 bases lying between them. The CDR3 loop spans 12 amino acids. The CDR3 here is CAISRENTEAFF. CDR3 sequence (DNA): TGTGCCATCAGCAGAGAGAACACTGAAGCTTTCTTT.

Only a few counts were recorded for this clonotype. V and J are TRBV11-2 and TRBJ1-2; D is undetermined. The CDR3 spans 14 residues. From germline, CDR1 is SGHAT and CDR2 FQNNGV. V dropped 5 bases and J dropped 4 bases, with 14 bases sitting between them. The CDR3 protein is CASSITSGSYGYTF. The CDR3 DNA is TGTGCCAGCAGCATCACGTCGGGCAGCTATGGCTACACCTTC.

The chain couples TRBV5-1 to TRBJ1-1; D call uncertain. V was shortened by 2 bases and J by 1 base, with 6 bases between the two germline ends. Germline CDR1 SGHRS, CDR2 YFSETQ. The CDR3 is 13 residues long. CDR3 nucleotide sequence: TGCGCCAGCAGCTTCATGGAGAACACTGAAGCTTTCTTT. Translation: CASSFMENTEAFF.

This chain joins TRBV4-2 and TRBJ1-1; D uncertain. V was cut by 0 bases and J by 6 bases, with 11 bases left in between. CDR1 is LGHNA and CDR2 is YNFKEQ in the germline V gene. The CDR3 runs 14 residues. The CDR3 bases are TGTGCCAGCAGCCAAGATTGGGTCTCGTCTGAAGCTTTCTTT. It codes for CASSQDWVSSEAFF.

The chain couples TRBV6-4 to TRBJ2-1; 10 nucleotides line up with TRBD2. Trimming removed 6 bases from V and 5 bases from J; junction bases left unmatched: 25. The CDR3 totals 21 residues. Germline CDR1 is MRHNA and CDR2 is SNTAGT. The CDR3 DNA is TGTGCCAGCAGCACAAGAGCCCTCTTAAGCGGGGGGGCATCTAGGGACAATGAGCAGTTCTTC. This encodes CASSTRALLSGGASRDNEQFF.

V is TRBV7-2 and J is TRBJ1-6; TRBD1 is a possible D gene (5 bases). The germline CDR1 and CDR2 sequences are SGHTA and FQGNSA. The V and J ends lost 0 bases and 7 bases respectively, with 10 bases between them. The CDR3 is made up of 15 amino acids. CDR3 sequence reads: CASSLAWGFNSPLHF. CDR3 DNA sequence: TGTGCCAGCAGCTTAGCCTGGGGGTTCAATTCACCCCTCCACTTT.

This clonotype has just a few counts. The rearrangement uses TRBV20-1 and TRBJ2-7, with D tentatively TRBD1 (6 bases). The CDR3 contains 15 residues. Germline lookup yields CDR1 DFQATT and CDR2 SNEGSKA (reference sequence). The V end lost 1 base, the J end lost 4 bases, and 17 bases lay between the germline ends. CDR3 region: CSARAQRTEQYEQYF. Written as DNA, the CDR3 is TGCAGTGCTAGAGCTCAAAGGACAGAACAATACGAGCAGTACTTC.

In this sample, this clonotype turned up many times. This chain uses TRBV20-1 with TRBJ1-2; D remains ambiguous. Per germline, CDR1 DFQATT and CDR2 SNEGSKA (reference sequence). Trimming took 5 bases from V and 2 from J, leaving 12 bases between them. The CDR3 has 13 residues. The CDR3 DNA sequence: TGCAGTGCTTCGGAGCAGTCCAACTATGGCTACACCTTC. Its translation: CSASEQSNYGYTF.

The chain has TRBV11-2 and TRBJ2-1; D unclear. Germline CDR1 reads SGHAT; CDR2 reads FQNNGV. The germline V and J ends were trimmed by 4 bases and 9 bases, with 16 bases remaining between them. This CDR3 is built from 14 residues. CDR3 residues: CASSSLLDFFEQFF. CDR3 DNA sequence: TGTGCCAGCAGCTCACTGCTCGACTTCTTTGAGCAGTTCTTC.

This clonotype was detected a few times. The chain employs TRBV20-1 and TRBJ2-3, with D perhaps matching TRBD2 (5 bases). Germline V gives CDR1 DFQATT, CDR2 SNEGSKA (reference sequence). Between the trimmed V and J ends, which lost 0 bases and 6 bases, there was a span of 10 bases. This CDR3 contains 13 residues. This CDR3 reads CSARDLWEDTQYF. Written as DNA, the CDR3 is TGCAGTGCTAGAGATCTCTGGGAGGATACGCAGTATTTT.

This clonotype was detected many times. The chain carries TRBV5-1 and TRBJ2-3; 7 bases are shared with TRBD2. J lost 2 bases, V lost 5 bases, and 8 bases had no gene match. The CDR3 is 15 residues long. Looked up from germline, CDR1 is SGHRS and CDR2 is YFSETQ. DNA of the CDR3: TGCGCCAGCAGTCAAGCGGGACCAGACACAGATACGCAGTATTTT. It translates to CASSQAGPDTDTQYF.

This clonotype was observed a handful of times. A clone one base away is much larger, so this may be a read error. V gene TRBV7-9 combines with J gene TRBJ2-7; 8 nucleotides match TRBD1. Losses at the gene ends were 6 bases for V and 3 bases for J; bases not matched to a gene: 4. The germline gives CDR1 SEHNR, CDR2 FQNEAQ (reference sequence). This CDR3 has 13 residues. The CDR3 nucleotides are TGTGCCAGCAGTTCGGGACAGGTCTACGAGCAGTACTTC. Amino acids: CASSSGQVYEQYF.

This clonotype was observed at least ten times. This chain joins TRBV5-5 and TRBJ1-4; 7 positions match TRBD1. Germline CDR1 SGHKS, CDR2 YYEKEE (reference sequence). CDR3 length equals 15 residues. V trimming: 3 bases; J trimming: 3 bases; junction bases outside the gene matches: 5. This CDR3 is CASSSETGPNEKLFF. In DNA, the CDR3 is TGTGCCAGCAGCTCGGAGACAGGGCCTAATGAAAAACTGTTTTTT. The variable domain in full, with the rest retrieved from reference TRBV5-5 and TRBJ1-4, is DAGVTQSPTHLIKTRGQQVTLRCSPISGHKSVSWYQQVLGQGPQFIFQYYEKEERGRGNFPDRFSARQFPNYSSELNVNALLLGDSALYLCASSSETGPNEKLFFGSGTQLSVL.

The chain employs TRBV10-3 and TRBJ2-7; no definite D call. Germline V lookup: CDR1 ENHRY, CDR2 SYGVKD. The ends were cut back, 7 bases at V and 6 bases at J, with 16 bases in the middle. CDR3 length: 13 amino acids. The CDR3: CAIKGSLEGEQYF. CDR3 DNA: TGTGCCATCAAGGGCTCCTTGGAAGGCGAGCAGTACTTC.

This chain joins TRBV6-5 and TRBJ2-1; D gene unclear. The CDR3 contains 11 residues. Trimming cost V 5 bases and J 6 bases, with 5 bases left between them. CDR1 and CDR2 (germline): MNHEY, SVGAGI. DNA of the CDR3: TGTGCCAGCAGTAACTTCAATGAGCAGTTCTTC. It is translated as CASSNFNEQFF.

This clonotype was observed a handful of times. This rearrangement joins TRBV12-3 or TRBV12-4 to TRBJ1-6; D is undetermined. The germline V and J ends were trimmed by 8 bases and 4 bases, with 6 bases remaining between them. This CDR3 comprises 12 residues. CDR3 sequence reads: CASGTYNSPLHF. The CDR3 nucleotides are TGTGCCAGCGGAACTTATAATTCACCCCTCCACTTT.

The sample holds a few counts of this clonotype. The V gene is TRBV20-1, the J gene TRBJ1-2, with 7 bases identical to TRBD1. Germline-derived CDR1 and CDR2 are DFQATT and SNEGSKA (reference sequence). The CDR3 contains 14 residues. V was clipped by 4 bases and J by 4 bases; unmatched bases: 9. CDR3 DNA: TGCAGTGCTACTCGTCAGGGGGACGCCTATGGCTACACCTTC. Residues: CSATRQGDAYGYTF.

This clonotype was picked up a small number of times. This chain joins TRBV12-3 or TRBV12-4 and TRBJ2-2, with 8 bases aligning to TRBD1. After removal of 6 bases from V and 3 bases from J, the junction contained 9 bases not matched to a gene. CDR3 size: 16 residues. The CDR3 is CASSTSRGLHTGELFF. As DNA, the CDR3 is TGTGCCAGCAGCACAAGCAGGGGGCTTCACACCGGGGAGCTGTTTTTT.

The chain is built from TRBV12-3 or TRBV12-4 and TRBJ1-2; D ambiguous. The CDR3 totals 12 residues. Trimming stripped 10 bases from V and 7 bases from J, with 16 bases between. CDR3: CANRKGGGGYTF. As DNA, the CDR3 is TGTGCCAATCGGAAGGGCGGCGGTGGCTACACCTTC.

The chain carries TRBV27 and TRBJ2-7, with TRBD2 matching 13 bases. The germline CDR1 and CDR2 sequences are MNHEY and SMNVEV (reference sequence). The CDR3 has 15 amino acids. Trimming took 5 bases from V and 6 from J; bases not matched to a gene: 7. CDR3 in amino acids: CASSPRTSGSVEQYF. CDR3 DNA: TGTGCCAGCAGTCCGCGGACTAGCGGGAGCGTCGAGCAGTACTTC.

The chain carries TRBV9 and TRBJ2-3; D is ambiguous. There are 15 residues in the CDR3. Trimming removed 3 bases at V and 2 bases at J, with 13 bases between. The germline gives CDR1 SGDLS, CDR2 YYNGEE. The CDR3 protein is CASSGAPSVTDTQYF. The CDR3 DNA follows: TGTGCCAGCAGCGGAGCACCCTCGGTCACAGATACGCAGTATTTT.

V usage is TRBV4-1 and J usage is TRBJ2-7; 8 positions agree with TRBD2. The CDR3 runs to 16 residues. Trimming removed 5 bases from V and 7 bases from J; junction bases left unmatched: 16. Germline V gene lookup returns CDR1 MGHRA and CDR2 YSYEKL. DNA of the CDR3: TGCGCCAGCAGCGGAGGGTTTTTGCTCGGGACTAGGGAGCAGTACTTC. Translated: CASSGGFLLGTREQYF.

This clonotype was detected many times. The chain uses TRBV20-1 and TRBJ2-7, with a possible D match to TRBD2 (5 bases). From germline, CDR1 is DFQATT and CDR2 SNEGSKA (reference sequence). Trimming removed 5 bases from V and 2 bases from J, with 13 bases in between. The CDR3 has 13 residues. The CDR3 sequence: CSARPSKTYEQYF. The CDR3 DNA sequence: TGCAGTGCTCGACCTAGCAAGACCTACGAGCAGTACTTC.

This clonotype appeared a few times. CDR3 bases: TGCAGTGCCCCAAATGCCGGGGGAAACACTGAAGCTTTCTTT. Its protein is CSAPNAGGNTEAFF. The V gene is TRBV20-1, the J gene TRBJ1-1, with D perhaps matching TRBD1 (5 bases). The CDR3 length is 14 residues. The germline CDR1 and CDR2 sequences are DFQATT and SNEGSKA (reference sequence). V lost 6 bases to trimming and J lost 2 bases, with 16 bases between them.

In this sample, this clonotype turned up a few times. The chain links TRBV5-5 to TRBJ2-7; TRBD1 might be the D (5 bases). V lost 1 base and J 5 bases, leaving 10 bases between the germline ends. This CDR3 region has 13 residues. The germline gives CDR1 SGHKS, CDR2 YYEKEE (reference sequence). CDR3 sequence reads: CASSLFQGHEQYF. The DNA of the CDR3 is TGTGCCAGCAGCTTGTTCCAGGGCCACGAGCAGTACTTC.

V gene TRBV11-2 combines with J gene TRBJ2-5; 9 nucleotides match TRBD1. The CDR3 sequence is 17 residues long. Unmatched junction bases numbered 13, after V lost 4 bases and J lost 4 bases. Germline V gives CDR1 SGHAT, CDR2 FQNNGV. The CDR3 DNA follows: TGTGCCAGCAGCTCAAGATTTAGGACAGGGGTAACAGAGACCCAGTACTTC. This codes for CASSSRFRTGVTETQYF.

The table lists this clonotype with a few counts. This chain's CDR3 is CASSLERQKRNIQYF. The CDR3 DNA is TGTGCCAGCAGCTTAGAGAGACAGAAGAGAAACATTCAGTACTTC. The chain employs TRBV7-2 and TRBJ2-4; maybe TRBD1 (5 bases). Trimming pared 1 base from V and 6 bases from J, leaving 13 bases between. The germline gives CDR1 SGHTA, CDR2 FQGNSA. The CDR3 sequence is 15 residues long.

The CDR3 here is CSVGRSSYEQYF. CDR3 nucleotide sequence: TGCAGCGTTGGCAGGAGCTCCTACGAGCAGTACTTC. V usage is TRBV29-1 and J usage is TRBJ2-7; no clear D gene. Germline lookup yields CDR1 SQVTM and CDR2 ANQGSEA. V was shortened by 4 bases and J by 0 bases, with 7 bases between the two germline ends. The CDR3 consists of 12 residues.

The chain combines TRBV7-2 with TRBJ2-5; D gene ambiguous. Per the germline V gene, CDR1 is SGHTA and CDR2 is FQGNSA. This CDR3 region has 15 residues. Trimming took off 0 bases at V and 5 bases at J, with 13 bases between the two ends. CDR3 loop: CASSLALQVGETQYF. The CDR3 DNA is TGTGCCAGCAGCTTAGCCCTGCAGGTGGGGGAGACCCAGTACTTC.